The 6 T cell receptor beta chains below come from one sample, sequenced in a study of naive and memory T cell subsets. Two oligonucleotides, mixed equimolar, formed the beta constant-region primer covering TRBC1 and TRBC2. Ligated cDNA was amplified by four rounds of PCR with nested alpha and beta constant-region primers and SP2. TCRdb passed the UMI-ligation and nested PCR reads through MiXCR, listing each CDR3 protein once. The sample has roughly 24,000 distinct CDR3 sequences; roughly 10% are singletons. What was sequenced was central memory CD8+ T cells from blood. The receptors were sampled from a human donor in good health.

By sample share, this clonotype is large. V usage is TRBV4-2 and J usage is TRBJ2-3; 13 bases align to TRBD2. Trimming cost V 1 base and J 5 bases; bases outside gene matches: 3. The germline V gene has CDR1 LGHNA and CDR2 YNFKEQ. The CDR3 is made up of 16 amino acids. CDR3 coding DNA: TGTGCCAGCAGCCAAGTACTAGCGGGAGGGGTAGATACGCAGTATTTT. Translation: CASSQVLAGGVDTQYF.

This clonotype was observed many times. J is TRBJ2-1 and V is TRBV9; 8 bases are a match to TRBD2. Losses at the gene ends were 1 base for V and 8 bases for J; bases not matched to a gene: 2. This CDR3 has 13 amino acids. The germline V gene has CDR1 SGDLS and CDR2 YYNGEE. The CDR3 is CASSVTGGDEQFF. As DNA, the CDR3 is TGTGCCAGCAGCGTAACGGGAGGGGATGAGCAGTTCTTC.

This clonotype was counted at least ten times. The rearrangement uses TRBV9 and TRBJ2-3, with D perhaps matching TRBD1 (5 bases). The CDR3 length is 17 residues. Between the trimmed V and J ends, which lost 0 bases and 0 bases, there was a span of 14 bases. Germline loops: CDR1 SGDLS, CDR2 YYNGEE. The CDR3 DNA reads TGTGCCAGCAGCGTAGTACAGGTGCTGACTAGCACAGATACGCAGTATTTT. The encoded protein is CASSVVQVLTSTDTQYF.

V gene TRBV30 combines with J gene TRBJ2-7; the D gene is possibly TRBD1 (5 bases). The CDR3 is 13 residues long. Between the trimmed V and J ends, which lost 5 bases and 1 base, there was a span of 12 bases. CDR1 GTSNPN and CDR2 SVGIG come from the germline V gene (reference sequence). DNA of the CDR3: TGTGCCTGGGAGAGCAGGGTTTCCTACGAGCAGTACTTC. This gives the protein CAWESRVSYEQYF.

This clonotype has just a few counts. The CDR3 region has the DNA TGCAGTGCCACCGGGACTAGCGGGAGTGAGAACACCGGGGAGCTGTTTTTT. It yields the protein CSATGTSGSENTGELFF. V is TRBV20-1 and J is TRBJ2-2, with 14 nucleotides matching TRBD2. The CDR3 length is 17 residues. The V gene end was trimmed by 6 bases and the J gene end by 1 base; junction bases not matched to a gene: 7. Germline values: CDR1 DFQATT, CDR2 SNEGSKA (reference sequence).

In this sample, this clonotype turned up a few times. The genes are TRBV24-1 and TRBJ1-1; D remains ambiguous. From germline, CDR1 is KGHDR and CDR2 SFDVKD. This CDR3 is 10 amino acids long. Trimming pared 5 bases from V and 13 bases from J, leaving 10 bases between. The chain's CDR3 is CATSALKGFF. CDR3 coding DNA: TGTGCCACCAGTGCTTTAAAGGGTTTCTTT.